This T cell receptor (beta chain) was captured by sequencing in a study of blood T cell repertoires in COVID-19. Overall study context: Researchers got acute and convalescent COVID-19 samples from the United States, Italy and Spain.

As originally analysed: The authors estimated nucleated cell counts from reference gene primer amplification. Using immunoSEQ multiplex PCR, the repertoire was profiled, and TCRdb retains in-frame clones only, with some absent. The V and J calls and the clone size are those of that table, but D and trimming were determined from the DNA. The profile shows 190,000 or so clones, around 95% of them singletons. The CDR3 runs 14 residues. From germline, CDR1 is KGHSH and CDR2 LQKENI. The V segment lost 4 bases and the J segment 1 base; nucleotides outside the gene matches: 2. Seattle cases were enrolled at active infection and followed longitudinally.

This TCR was recovered from a man younger than 45 with COVID-19, enrolled during active disease. V is TRBV18 and J is TRBJ2-3; 7 bases fit TRBD2. Sequencing was done on a sample of peripheral blood. Written as DNA, the CDR3 is TGTGCCAGCTCACAGGCGGGGGGCACAGATACGCAGTATTTT. This translates into CASSQAGGTDTQYF.